The sequence of this T cell receptor (beta chain) was determined in a study of blood T cell repertoires in COVID-19. The wider study: Specimens from acute and convalescent COVID-19 originated in the United States, Italy and Spain.

TCRdb's table, derived via immunoSEQ multiplex PCR, lists solely in-frame clones and lacks some. The profile shows more than 80,000 clones, less than 80% of them singletons. This clone was observed once. Sequencing was carried out using peripheral blood. The source is a man at least 80 years old with COVID-19, enrolled during active disease.

The DNA of the CDR3 is TGTGCCAGCAGCGTAGGCAAGGGACTAGCGGGACTCTATGAGCAGTTCTTC. Protein: CASSVGKGLAGLYEQFF. This rearrangement joins TRBV9 to TRBJ2-1; 13 bases map to TRBD2. The ends lost 0 bases at V and 8 bases at J; junction bases unmatched: 8. There are 17 residues in the CDR3. Germline V CDR1 and CDR2: SGDLS, YYNGEE.